This T cell receptor beta chain comes out of a study of Ad26.COV2.S vaccination and SARS-CoV-2 variants. Profiled with immunoSEQ multiplex PCR; TCRdb holds only in-frame clones, not every one. The sample records approximately 340,000 clones, 92% being singletons. Comment on this clone: What it binds is not known. This specimen includes other DNA sequences encoding the same CDR3.

CDR3 length: 14 amino acids. Germline V gene sequence: CDR1 MNHEY, CDR2 SVGAGI. V lost 0 bases to trimming and J lost 1 base, with 6 bases between them. Study outcomes and limitations: After vaccination, substantial breadth of spike-specific CD8+ and CD4+ responses was reported. Total T cell responses were possibly underestimated by TCR breadth and depth analyses. Placebo recipients had lower spike-specific TCR breadth than vaccine recipients. Comparable non-spike TCR breadth was observed in vaccine and placebo recipients.

The receptor was derived from a human donor who had recovered from COVID-19. The chain carries TRBV6-5 and TRBJ1-1, with D uncertain. The sequencing used peripheral blood, collected after recovery from COVID-19. CDR3 residues: CASSYSQANTEAFF. The CDR3 DNA is TGTGCCAGCAGTTACTCCCAGGCGAACACTGAAGCTTTCTTT.